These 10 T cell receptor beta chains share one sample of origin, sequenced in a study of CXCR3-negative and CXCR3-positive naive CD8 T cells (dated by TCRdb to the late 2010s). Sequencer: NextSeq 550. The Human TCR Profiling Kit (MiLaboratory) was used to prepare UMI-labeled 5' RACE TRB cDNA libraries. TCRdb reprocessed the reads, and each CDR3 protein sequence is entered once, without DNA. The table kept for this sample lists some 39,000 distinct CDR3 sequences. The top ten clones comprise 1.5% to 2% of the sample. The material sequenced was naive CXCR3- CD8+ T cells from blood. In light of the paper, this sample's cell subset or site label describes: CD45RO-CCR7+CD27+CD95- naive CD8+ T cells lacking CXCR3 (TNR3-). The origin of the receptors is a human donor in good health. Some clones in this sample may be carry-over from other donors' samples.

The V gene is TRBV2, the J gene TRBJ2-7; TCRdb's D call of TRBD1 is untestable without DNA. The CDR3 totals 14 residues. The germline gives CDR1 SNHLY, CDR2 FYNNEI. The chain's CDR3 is CASSAGTGGYEQYF.

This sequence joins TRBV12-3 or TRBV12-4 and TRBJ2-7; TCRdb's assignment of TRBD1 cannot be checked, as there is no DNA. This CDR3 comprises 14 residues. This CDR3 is CASSHRDGSYEQYF.

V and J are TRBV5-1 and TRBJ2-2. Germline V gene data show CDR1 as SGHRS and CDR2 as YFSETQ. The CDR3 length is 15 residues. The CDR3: CASSLIDSNTGELFF.

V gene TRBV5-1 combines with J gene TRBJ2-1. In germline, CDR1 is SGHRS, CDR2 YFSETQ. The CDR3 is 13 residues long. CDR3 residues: CASSLDSAVEQFF.

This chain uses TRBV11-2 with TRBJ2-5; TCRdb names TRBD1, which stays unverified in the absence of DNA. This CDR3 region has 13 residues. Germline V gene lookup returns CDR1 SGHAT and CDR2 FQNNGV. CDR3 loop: CASSPWTEETQYF.

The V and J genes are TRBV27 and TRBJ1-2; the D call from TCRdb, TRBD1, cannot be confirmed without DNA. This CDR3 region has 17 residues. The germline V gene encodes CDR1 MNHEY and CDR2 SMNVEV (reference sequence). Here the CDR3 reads CASSSRGDNDFFYGYTF.

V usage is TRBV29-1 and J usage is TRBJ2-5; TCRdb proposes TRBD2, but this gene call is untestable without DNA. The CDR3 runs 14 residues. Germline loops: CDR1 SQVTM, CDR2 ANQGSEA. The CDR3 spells CSVGLAGGQETQYF. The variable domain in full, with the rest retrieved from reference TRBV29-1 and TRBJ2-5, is SAVISQKPSRDICQRGTSLTIQCQVDSQVTMMFWYRQQPGQSLTLIATANQGSEATYESGFVIDKFPISRPNLTFSTLTVSNMSPEDSSIYLCSVGLAGGQETQYFGPGTRLLVL.

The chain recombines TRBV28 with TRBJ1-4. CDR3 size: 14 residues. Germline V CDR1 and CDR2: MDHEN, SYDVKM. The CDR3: CASKQPWGLEKLFF.

The CDR3 sequence is CASSATSGGYEQFF. The rearrangement links TRBV7-9 to TRBJ2-1; TCRdb picks TRBD2, but there is no DNA to check that call. The CDR3 consists of 14 residues. The germline gives CDR1 SEHNR, CDR2 FQNEAQ (reference sequence).

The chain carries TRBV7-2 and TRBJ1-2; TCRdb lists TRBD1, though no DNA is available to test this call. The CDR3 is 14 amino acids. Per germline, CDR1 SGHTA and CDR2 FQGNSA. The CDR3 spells CASSPPGANYGYTF.